This TCR beta chain is from a study of cytomegalovirus exposure and HLA in healthy donors. This CDR3 comprises 13 residues. The V gene's germline CDR1 is SGHTA and CDR2 FQGNSA. V was shortened by 4 bases and J by 6 bases, with 12 bases between the two germline ends. Of note for this clone: The antigen remains undetermined.

Study findings and constraints: An analysis that came later showed most CMV-associated TCR beta chains appearing HLA-restricted.

PCR primers comprised 60 Vbeta and 13 Jbeta primers. This table comes from immunoSEQ multiplex PCR, and its TCRdb copy is limited to in-frame clones, with some not included. There are 100,000 to 150,000 clones in the sample; roughly 82% occur only once, and about 12% lies in the top ten. V usage is TRBV7-2 and J usage is TRBJ1-2; possibly TRBD1 for D (6 bases). Sample: PBMCs. The origin of this receptor is a woman aged 55-70 years in good health and CMV-seropositive. CDR3 in DNA: TGTGCCAGCAGCTATACGGCAGGGGATGGCTACACCTTC. Amino acid sequence: CASSYTAGDGYTF.